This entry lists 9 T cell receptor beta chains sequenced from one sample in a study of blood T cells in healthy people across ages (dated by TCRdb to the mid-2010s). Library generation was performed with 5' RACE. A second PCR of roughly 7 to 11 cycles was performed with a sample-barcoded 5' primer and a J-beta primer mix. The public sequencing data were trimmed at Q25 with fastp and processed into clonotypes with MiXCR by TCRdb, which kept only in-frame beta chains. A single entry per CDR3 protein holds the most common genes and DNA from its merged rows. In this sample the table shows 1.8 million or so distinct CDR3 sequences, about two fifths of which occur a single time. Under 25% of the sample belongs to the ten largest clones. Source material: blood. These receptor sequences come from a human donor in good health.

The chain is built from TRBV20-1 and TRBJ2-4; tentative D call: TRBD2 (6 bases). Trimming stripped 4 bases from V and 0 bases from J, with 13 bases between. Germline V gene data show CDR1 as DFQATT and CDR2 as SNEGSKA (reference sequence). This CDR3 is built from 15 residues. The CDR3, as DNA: TGCAGTGCTATTCCGGGACTTCGAGCCAAAAACATTCAGTACTTC. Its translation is CSAIPGLRAKNIQYF.

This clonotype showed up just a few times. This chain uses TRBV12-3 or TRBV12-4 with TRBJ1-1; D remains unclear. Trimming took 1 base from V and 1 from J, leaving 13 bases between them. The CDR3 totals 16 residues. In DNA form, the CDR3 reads TGTGCCAGCAGTTTAGAGGGCGGAGGGCCGAACACTGAAGCTTTCTTT. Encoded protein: CASSLEGGGPNTEAFF.

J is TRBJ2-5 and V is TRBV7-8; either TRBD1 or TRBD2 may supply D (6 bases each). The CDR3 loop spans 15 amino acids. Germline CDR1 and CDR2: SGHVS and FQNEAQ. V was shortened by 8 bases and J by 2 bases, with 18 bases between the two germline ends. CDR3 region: CASRRGTGQQETQYF. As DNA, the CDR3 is TGTGCCAGCCGGAGGGGAACCGGACAGCAAGAGACCCAGTACTTC.

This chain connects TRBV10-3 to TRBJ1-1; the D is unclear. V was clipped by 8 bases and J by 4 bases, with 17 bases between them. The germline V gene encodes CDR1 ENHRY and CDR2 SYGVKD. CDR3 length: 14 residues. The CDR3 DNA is TGTGCCATCGCGGGCCCTCAGGTGGGCACTGAAGCTTTCTTT. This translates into CAIAGPQVGTEAFF.

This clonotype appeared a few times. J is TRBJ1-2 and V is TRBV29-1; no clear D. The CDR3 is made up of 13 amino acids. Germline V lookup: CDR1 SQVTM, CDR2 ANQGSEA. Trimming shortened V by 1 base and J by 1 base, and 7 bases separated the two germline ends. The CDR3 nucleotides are TGCAGCGTTGAAGGGGGTTATAACTATGGCTACACCTTC. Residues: CSVEGGYNYGYTF. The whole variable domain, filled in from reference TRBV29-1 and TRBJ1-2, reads SAVISQKPSRDICQRGTSLTIQCQVDSQVTMMFWYRQQPGQSLTLIATANQGSEATYESGFVIDKFPISRPNLTFSTLTVSNMSPEDSSIYLCSVEGGYNYGYTFGSGTRLTVV.

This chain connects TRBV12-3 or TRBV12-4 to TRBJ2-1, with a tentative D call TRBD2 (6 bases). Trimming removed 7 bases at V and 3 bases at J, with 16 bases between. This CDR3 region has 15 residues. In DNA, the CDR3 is TGTGCCAGCACCCCCCGGGACGGGGGCTACAATGAGCAGTTCTTC. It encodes CASTPRDGGYNEQFF.

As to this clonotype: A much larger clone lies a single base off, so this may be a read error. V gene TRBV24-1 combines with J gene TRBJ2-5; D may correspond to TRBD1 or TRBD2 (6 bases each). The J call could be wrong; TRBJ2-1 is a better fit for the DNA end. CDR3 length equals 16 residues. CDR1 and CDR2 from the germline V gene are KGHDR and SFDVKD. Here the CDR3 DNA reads TGTGCCACCAGTAGGGGGGCAGCAGCTTACCAAGAGACCCAGTTCTTC. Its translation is CATSRGAAAYQETQFF.

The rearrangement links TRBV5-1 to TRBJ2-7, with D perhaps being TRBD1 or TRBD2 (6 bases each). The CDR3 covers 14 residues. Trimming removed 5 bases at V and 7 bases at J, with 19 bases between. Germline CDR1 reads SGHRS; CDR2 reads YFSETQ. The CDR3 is CASSTSTGAREQYF. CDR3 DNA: TGCGCCAGCAGTACTAGCACGGGGGCGAGGGAGCAGTACTTC.

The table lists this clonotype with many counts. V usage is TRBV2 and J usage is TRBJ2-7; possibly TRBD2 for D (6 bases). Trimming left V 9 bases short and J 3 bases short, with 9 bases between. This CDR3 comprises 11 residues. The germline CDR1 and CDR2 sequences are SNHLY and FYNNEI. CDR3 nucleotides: TGTGCCAGTACCGGGGGCTACGAGCAGTACTTC. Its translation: CASTGGYEQYF.